These 28 T cell receptor beta chains share one sample of origin, sequenced in a study of blood T cell repertoires in COVID-19. Profiled with immunoSEQ multiplex PCR; TCRdb holds only in-frame clones, not every one. Among 150,000 to 200,000 clones listed, 80% were seen once. Sample: PBMCs or T cells enriched from blood (not recorded which). These receptor sequences come from a man in his forties or fifties who had recovered from COVID-19.

The CDR3, as DNA: TGTGCCTGGACCGCCCATCTAGGAACTGGCTTCAATGAGCAGTTCTTC. The encoded protein is CAWTAHLGTGFNEQFF. The chain employs TRBV30 and TRBJ2-1, with D uncertain. Germline CDR1 reads GTSNPN; CDR2 reads SVGIG (reference sequence). Trimming took off 4 bases at V and 6 bases at J, with 22 bases between the two ends. CDR3 size: 16 residues.

The rearrangement joins TRBV9 to TRBJ1-2, with 10 bases aligning to TRBD1. Germline V gene data show CDR1 as SGDLS and CDR2 as YYNGEE. The V segment lost 4 bases and the J segment 2 bases; nucleotides outside the gene matches: 8. The length of the CDR3 is 16 residues. CDR3 DNA sequence: TGTGCCAGCAGCTCACGGACAGGGGGAGGGAACTATGGCTACACCTTC. Translation gives CASSSRTGGGNYGYTF.

The chain links TRBV7-3 to TRBJ2-3; a weak D match, TRBD2 (6 bases). CDR3 size: 16 residues. The germline V and J ends were trimmed by 1 base and 5 bases, with 16 bases remaining between them. The germline V gene has CDR1 SGHTA and CDR2 FQGTGA. The CDR3 spells CASSLMGGGRGDTQYF. The CDR3 region has the DNA TGTGCCAGCAGCTTAATGGGGGGAGGACGGGGAGATACGCAGTATTTT.

This clone was found once. The chain employs TRBV18 and TRBJ1-2; 7 bases map to TRBD1. CDR1 KGHSH and CDR2 LQKENI come from the germline V gene. The CDR3 is 15 residues long. V shed 2 bases and J 2 bases; nucleotides not matched to a gene: 5. DNA of the CDR3: TGTGCCAGCTCACCAAGTGGCAGGGGGAACTATGGCTACACCTTC. It is translated as CASSPSGRGNYGYTF.

V usage is TRBV5-1 and J usage is TRBJ2-5; 11 positions match TRBD1. The CDR3 is 17 residues long. J was trimmed by 4 bases and V by 2 bases; bases with no gene match: 10. Germline CDR1 is SGHRS and CDR2 is YFSETQ. CDR3 DNA sequence: TGCGCCAGCAGCTTCCGAAACCTCGGGACAGGGGGAGAGACCCAGTACTTC. This encodes CASSFRNLGTGGETQYF.

This chain joins TRBV5-6 and TRBJ2-5, with 8 positions matching TRBD2. The CDR3 is made up of 14 amino acids. V gave up 5 bases and J gave up 1 base; unmatched junction bases: 4. Germline-derived CDR1 and CDR2 are SGHDT and YYEEEE. This CDR3 is CASRTGGFQETQYF. The CDR3, as DNA: TGTGCCAGCAGAACGGGGGGGTTCCAAGAGACCCAGTACTTC.

The CDR3 region has the DNA TGTGCCACCAGCAGAGCGGGGGAAGATTCACCCCTCCACTTT. Its translation: CATSRAGEDSPLHF. The chain has TRBV15 and TRBJ1-6; possibly TRBD1 for D (5 bases). This CDR3 is 14 amino acids long. Germline V lookup: CDR1 LNHNV, CDR2 YYDKDF (reference sequence). V was clipped by 1 base and J by 8 bases, with 9 bases between them.

CDR3 region: CAWSGGPEQYF. The CDR3 region has the DNA TGTGCCTGGAGCGGGGGGCCCGAGCAGTACTTC. This rearrangement joins TRBV30 to TRBJ2-7, with D tentatively TRBD2 (7 bases). The CDR3 has 11 amino acids. The germline V gene has CDR1 GTSNPN and CDR2 SVGIG (reference sequence). V was clipped by 3 bases and J by 6 bases, with 9 bases between them.

The genes are TRBV3-1 (or the pseudogene TRBV3-2) and TRBJ2-1; D unresolved. Trimming pared 4 bases from V and 9 bases from J, leaving 10 bases between. The CDR3 has 12 residues. CDR1 and CDR2 (germline): LGHDT, YNNKEL (reference sequence). The CDR3 region has the DNA TGTGCCAGCAGCCCCCTCGGAGCTGAGCAGTTCTTC. Translating gives CASSPLGAEQFF.

This clone occurred a few times. The chain joins TRBV3-1 (or the pseudogene TRBV3-2) to TRBJ2-7, with a weak D call TRBD2 (6 bases). V lost 3 bases and J 6 bases, leaving 15 bases between the germline ends. This CDR3 has 14 residues. Germline-derived CDR1 and CDR2 are LGHDT and YNNKEL (reference sequence). The CDR3 here is CASSQRGGISEQYV. The CDR3 DNA reads as TGTGCCAGCAGCCAGCGGGGAGGAATCTCCGAGCAGTACGTC.

The chain couples TRBV5-1 to TRBJ2-5; 11 bases map to TRBD2. After removal of 4 bases from V and 3 bases from J, the junction contained 11 bases not matched to a gene. CDR1 and CDR2 from the germline V gene are SGHRS and YFSETQ. The CDR3 totals 17 residues. The CDR3, as DNA: TGCGCCAGCAGCCCTGGATTCCTACTAGCGGGGGAAGAGACCCAGTACTTC. Translation: CASSPGFLLAGEETQYF.

V usage is TRBV2 and J usage is TRBJ1-1; TRBD1 matches 7 bases. Trimming at V came to 2 bases and at J to 7 bases, leaving 4 bases not matched to a gene. Per the germline V gene, CDR1 is SNHLY and CDR2 is FYNNEI. This CDR3 region has 13 residues. The CDR3 DNA reads TGTGCCAGCAGTGAACAGGGGGGCAGTGAAGCTTTCTTT. Its translation: CASSEQGGSEAFF.

The V call is TRBV5-5, the J call TRBJ2-5, with D perhaps matching TRBD1 (7 bases). This CDR3 comprises 14 residues. V lost 4 bases and J lost 5, with 15 bases in between. Germline V lookup: CDR1 SGHKS, CDR2 YYEKEE (reference sequence). The CDR3 loop reads CASSLQGGRETQYF. For the CDR3, the DNA is TGTGCCAGCAGCCTGCAGGGGGGTCGGGAGACCCAGTACTTC.

The CDR3 is CASSQKETQYF. CDR3 bases: TGTGCCAGCAGTCAAAAAGAGACCCAGTACTTC. V gene TRBV12-3 or TRBV12-4 combines with J gene TRBJ2-5; no clear D gene. Trimming removed 5 bases from V and 3 bases from J, with 4 bases in between. The CDR3 extends over 11 amino acids.

V and J are TRBV6-5 and TRBJ2-7; the match to TRBD1 covers 9 bases. With 4 bases clipped from V and 5 bases from J, the junction kept 9 bases outside the gene matches. Germline-derived CDR1 and CDR2 are MNHEY and SVGAGI. The CDR3 consists of 15 residues. The CDR3 protein is CASSWRPGQGNEQYV. In DNA, the CDR3 is TGTGCCAGCAGTTGGAGACCGGGACAGGGAAACGAGCAGTACGTC.

The J gene is TRBJ1-2, the V gene TRBV14; D is ambiguous. The CDR3 has 13 residues. CDR1 and CDR2 from the germline V gene are SGHDN and FVKESK. V lost 1 base, J lost 5 bases, and 8 bases lay in between. CDR3 DNA: TGTGCCAGCAGCCAAGCCAGGTATTATGGCTACACCTTC. This codes for CASSQARYYGYTF.

This clone has a handful of counts. The chain couples TRBV10-1 to TRBJ1-1, with D possibly TRBD1 on 6 matching bases. The CDR3 runs 15 residues. V gave up 4 bases and J gave up 0 bases, with 12 bases separating them. Per the germline V gene, CDR1 is WNHNN and CDR2 is SYGVQD (reference sequence). DNA of the CDR3: TGCGCCAGCAGTGCGGGACATTCCATGAACACTGAAGCTTTCTTT. Encoded protein: CASSAGHSMNTEAFF.

This clone was found a few times. The V call is TRBV11-2, the J call TRBJ2-7, with a possible D match to TRBD1 (6 bases). Trimming left V 2 bases short and J 10 bases short, with 12 bases between. CDR3 length: 12 residues. CDR1 and CDR2 (germline): SGHAT, FQNNGV. The CDR3 sequence is CASSLSQQGQYF. For the CDR3, the DNA is TGTGCCAGCAGCTTATCACAACAGGGACAGTACTTC.

V gene TRBV11-1 combines with J gene TRBJ2-7, with D perhaps matching TRBD2 (6 bases). The CDR3 is 13 residues long. CDR1 SGHAT and CDR2 FQDESV come from the germline V gene (reference sequence). Deletions cut 3 bases from V and 3 bases from J, with 9 bases between. The CDR3 DNA reads TGTGCCAGCAGCTTTGGAGGGGTCTACGAGCAGTACTTC. It yields the protein CASSFGGVYEQYF. The whole variable domain, filled in from reference TRBV11-1 and TRBJ2-7, reads EAEVAQSPRYKITEKSQAVAFWCDPISGHATLYWYRQILGQGPELLVQFQDESVVDDSQLPKDRFSAERLKGVDSTLKIQPAELGDSAMYLCASSFGGVYEQYFGPGTRLTVT.

This chain joins TRBV30 and TRBJ2-5; 13 positions agree with TRBD2. The CDR3 loop spans 15 amino acids. The J segment lost 5 bases and the V segment lost 3 bases, leaving 6 bases of the junction unmatched. CDR1 GTSNPN and CDR2 SVGIG come from the germline V gene (reference sequence). As DNA, the CDR3 is TGTGCCTGGAGCCGACTAGCGGGGGGCGGGGAGACCCAGTACTTC. The encoded protein is CAWSRLAGGGETQYF.

The V and J genes are TRBV2 and TRBJ2-5, with TRBD2 matching 7 bases. V was pared by 6 bases and J by 0 bases, with 16 bases of the junction left unmatched. The V gene's germline CDR1 is SNHLY and CDR2 FYNNEI. This CDR3 contains 18 residues. The CDR3 loop is CASRTFKGSGRHQETQYF. The CDR3, as DNA: TGTGCCAGCAGAACATTTAAGGGTAGCGGGCGGCACCAAGAGACCCAGTACTTC.

This clone was recorded only once. The V and J genes are TRBV6-5 and TRBJ1-2; tentatively, D is TRBD1 (5 bases). CDR1 is MNHEY and CDR2 is SVGAGI in the germline V gene. This CDR3 spans 13 amino acids. The V gene lost 6 bases and the J gene lost 5 bases, with 13 bases spanning the gap. CDR3 sequence: CASREGSLYGYTF. CDR3 coding DNA: TGTGCCAGCAGGGAGGGGTCCCTGTATGGCTACACCTTC.

This clone was seen just once. The V call is TRBV7-2, the J call TRBJ1-2; D is possibly TRBD1 (6 bases). There are 15 residues in the CDR3. Germline loops: CDR1 SGHTA, CDR2 FQGNSA. Trimming took 5 bases from V and 5 from J, leaving 18 bases between them. The CDR3 is CASSMRGGGAYGYTF. In DNA, the CDR3 is TGTGCCAGCAGCATGAGGGGCGGGGGCGCGTATGGCTACACCTTC.

The rearrangement joins TRBV21-1 to TRBJ1-5; the table names TRBD1, a call not compared with the DNA. TRBV21-1 is deemed a pseudogene. The CDR3 loop spans 14 amino acids. The CDR3 bases are TGTGCCAGCCTTCGACAGGTTAGCAATCAGCCCCAGCATTTT. Translated, it gives CASLRQVSNQPQHF.

The V and J genes are TRBV21-1 and TRBJ1-1; TRBD1 was called by the table and not checked on the DNA. TRBV21-1 is listed as a pseudogene. CDR3 size: 15 residues. CDR3 amino acids: CASSNEGGAYTEAFF. The CDR3 DNA sequence: TGTGCCAGCAGCAACGAAGGGGGCGCGTACACTGAAGCTTTCTTT.

The CDR3 sequence is CASSPPRDRGFQAYEQYV. The DNA of the CDR3 is TGTGCCAGCAGTCCGCCCCGGGACAGGGGGTTTCAGGCCTACGAGCAGTACGTC. The chain recombines TRBV6-6 with TRBJ2-7, with 11 bases that match TRBD1. The CDR3 is 18 residues long. The germline gives CDR1 MNHNY, CDR2 SVGAGI (reference sequence). V gave up 5 bases and J gave up 2 bases; unmatched junction bases: 14.

This clone appeared a single time. This chain connects TRBV28 to TRBJ2-7; 7 bases fit TRBD1. CDR1 is MDHEN and CDR2 is SYDVKM in the germline V gene. Trimming at V came to 6 bases and at J to 2 bases, leaving 13 bases not matched to a gene. The CDR3 consists of 16 residues. The CDR3 DNA reads TGTGCCAGCAGCCCCCCGGATCGACAGGGAGCCTACGAGCAGTACGTC. It encodes CASSPPDRQGAYEQYV.

The chain combines TRBV24-1 with TRBJ2-3; D is possibly TRBD2 (6 bases). Germline V lookup: CDR1 KGHDR, CDR2 SFDVKD. This CDR3 is 14 amino acids long. V lost 9 bases and J 0 bases, leaving 12 bases between the germline ends. The CDR3 sequence is CATAPGTSTDTQYF. For the CDR3, the DNA is TGTGCCACCGCGCCCGGGACTAGCACAGATACGCAGTATTTT.